What follows are 7 T cell receptor beta chains derived from one specimen sequenced in a study of T cell changes during pregnancy in multiple sclerosis. Sequenced by immunoSEQ multiplex PCR; TCRdb stores in-frame clones only, minus some. The sample records tens of thousands of clones, 90% being singletons. Sequencing was performed on CD8+ T cells from peripheral blood mononuclear cells, taken after pregnancy. The source is a female donor with multiple sclerosis, enrolled in a pregnancy study.

The rearrangement uses TRBV29-1 and TRBJ1-4, with unresolved D. Trimming stripped 0 bases from V and 0 bases from J, with 8 bases between. The germline CDR1 and CDR2 sequences are SQVTM and ANQGSEA. This CDR3 has 15 residues. DNA of the CDR3: TGCAGCGTTGAAGATCTCGGTGCAACTAATGAAAAACTGTTTTTT. Translated, it gives CSVEDLGATNEKLFF. The complete variable domain, with remaining parts taken from reference TRBV29-1 and TRBJ1-4, reads SAVISQKPSRDICQRGTSLTIQCQVDSQVTMMFWYRQQPGQSLTLIATANQGSEATYESGFVIDKFPISRPNLTFSTLTVSNMSPEDSSIYLCSVEDLGATNEKLFFGSGTQLSVL.

The chain joins TRBV9 to TRBJ1-4; TRBD1 matches 9 bases. The CDR3 extends over 14 amino acids. CDR1 and CDR2 from the germline V gene are SGDLS and YYNGEE. Losses at the gene ends were 0 bases for V and 6 bases for J; bases not matched to a gene: 0. As DNA, the CDR3 is TGTGCCAGCAGCGTAGGGACAGGGGATGAAAAACTGTTTTTT. Residues: CASSVGTGDEKLFF.

This clone was detected a few times. J is TRBJ1-1 and V is TRBV4-3; no firm D call. CDR1 and CDR2 from the germline V gene are LGHNA and YSLEER. The ends were cut back, 5 bases at V and 1 base at J, with 5 bases in the middle. The CDR3 has 12 amino acids. The CDR3, as DNA: TGCGCCAGCAGCTATTCGAACACTGAAGCTTTCTTT. The encoded protein is CASSYSNTEAFF.

This clone was counted a single time. The V gene is TRBV9, the J gene TRBJ2-3; D is perhaps TRBD1 (5 bases). Germline-derived CDR1 and CDR2 are SGDLS and YYNGEE. This CDR3 is built from 14 residues. Trimming left V 0 bases short and J 1 base short, with 6 bases between. The CDR3 DNA reads TGTGCCAGCAGCGTAGAAGGGGGCACAGATACGCAGTATTTT. Protein: CASSVEGGTDTQYF.

J is TRBJ1-2 and V is TRBV12-5; the match to TRBD1 covers 10 bases. In germline, CDR1 is LGHNT, CDR2 FRNRAP. The J segment lost 8 bases and the V segment lost 6 bases, leaving 9 bases of the junction unmatched. This CDR3 has 14 amino acids. CDR3 in amino acids: CASGWGTGVLGYTF. The CDR3 DNA sequence: TGTGCTAGTGGCTGGGGGACAGGGGTCTTAGGCTACACCTTC. Together with reference TRBV12-5 and TRBJ1-2, the CDR3 gives the full variable domain: DARVTQTPRHKVTEMGQEVTMRCQPILGHNTVFWYRQTMMQGLELLAYFRNRAPLDDSGMPKDRFSAEMPDATLATLKIQPSEPRDSAVYFCASGWGTGVLGYTFGSGTRLTVV.

V usage is TRBV5-8 and J usage is TRBJ2-7; 8 nucleotides match TRBD2. Germline CDR1 reads SGHTS; CDR2 reads YDEGEE. The trim removed 4 bases at V and 0 bases at J, leaving 6 bases unmatched. There are 15 residues in the CDR3. CDR3 region: CASSPGGTVSYEQYF. The CDR3 DNA sequence: TGTGCCAGCAGCCCGGGAGGGACCGTCTCCTACGAGCAGTACTTC.

The chain has TRBV4-1 and TRBJ2-7; TRBD2 matches at 8 bases. Germline-derived CDR1 and CDR2 are MGHRA and YSYEKL. The CDR3 has 15 residues. The V and J ends lost 4 bases and 2 bases, in that order; junction bases with no gene match: 7. CDR3 sequence reads: CASSLERGLTYEQYF. The CDR3 nucleotides read TGCGCCAGCAGCCTAGAGCGGGGGCTAACCTACGAGCAGTACTTC.